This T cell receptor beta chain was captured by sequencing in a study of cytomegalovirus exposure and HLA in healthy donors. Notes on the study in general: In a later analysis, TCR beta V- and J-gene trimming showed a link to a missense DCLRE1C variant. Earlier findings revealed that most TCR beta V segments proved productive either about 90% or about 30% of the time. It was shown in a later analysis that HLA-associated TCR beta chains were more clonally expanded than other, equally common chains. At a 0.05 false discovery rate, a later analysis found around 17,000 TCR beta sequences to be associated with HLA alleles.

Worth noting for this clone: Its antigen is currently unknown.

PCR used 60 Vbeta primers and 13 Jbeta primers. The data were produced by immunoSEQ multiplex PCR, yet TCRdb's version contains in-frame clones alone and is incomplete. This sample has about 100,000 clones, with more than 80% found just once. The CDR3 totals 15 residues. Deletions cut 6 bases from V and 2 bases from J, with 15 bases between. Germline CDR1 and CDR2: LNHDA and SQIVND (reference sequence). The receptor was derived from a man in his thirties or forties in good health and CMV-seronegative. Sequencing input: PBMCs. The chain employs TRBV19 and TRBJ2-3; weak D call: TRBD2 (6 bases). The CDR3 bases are TGTGCCAGTAGGAACACGGGACTTAACACAGATACGCAGTATTTT. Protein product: CASRNTGLNTDTQYF.